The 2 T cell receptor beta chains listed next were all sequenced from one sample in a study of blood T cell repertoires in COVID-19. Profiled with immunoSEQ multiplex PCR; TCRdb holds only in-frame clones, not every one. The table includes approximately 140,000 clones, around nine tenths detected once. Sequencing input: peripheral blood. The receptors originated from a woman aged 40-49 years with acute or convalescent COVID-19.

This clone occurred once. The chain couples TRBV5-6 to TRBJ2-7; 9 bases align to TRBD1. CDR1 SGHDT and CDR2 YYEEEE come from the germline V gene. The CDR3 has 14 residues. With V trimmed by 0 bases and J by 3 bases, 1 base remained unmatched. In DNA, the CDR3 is TGTGCCAGCAGCTTGGGGGACAGGGTCTACGAGCAGTACTTC. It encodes CASSLGDRVYEQYF.

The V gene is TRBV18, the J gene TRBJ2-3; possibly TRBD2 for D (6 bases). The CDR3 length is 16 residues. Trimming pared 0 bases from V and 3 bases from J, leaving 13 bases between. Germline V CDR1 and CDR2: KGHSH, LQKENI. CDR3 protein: CASSPPTGGVTDTQYF. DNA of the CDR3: TGTGCCAGCTCACCACCTACCGGCGGGGTAACAGATACGCAGTATTTT.